This entry is about one T cell receptor beta chain. What it recognizes is unknown. The data belong to a study of OX40 agonist ivuxolimab in advanced cancers. Study background: Three patients, one with hepatocellular carcinoma and two with cutaneous melanoma, achieved partial responses.

The length of the CDR3 is 13 residues. Deletions cut 8 bases from V and 1 base from J, with 11 bases between. CDR1 and CDR2 from the germline V gene are SGHNT and YENEEA. The repertoire was sequenced with immunoSEQ multiplex PCR; TCRdb's copy has only in-frame clones and lacks some. The sample lists under 65,000 clones, roughly 90% occurring once. On cycle 4 day 1 and cycle 7 day 1, as well as at baseline, blood was sampled. The study, taken as a whole, reports: Antigen targets of the expanded peripheral T cells went undetermined.

The V gene is TRBV11-3, the J gene TRBJ1-1; no clear D. The specimen was CD4+ or CD8+ T cells sorted from blood, collected in a trial of the OX40 agonist ivuxolimab. The receptor was derived from an adult with an advanced solid tumor such as melanoma, head and neck, liver or kidney cancer. This CDR3 is CASSFSPNTEAFF. DNA of the CDR3: TGTGCCAGCTCATTTAGCCCGAACACTGAAGCTTTCTTT.